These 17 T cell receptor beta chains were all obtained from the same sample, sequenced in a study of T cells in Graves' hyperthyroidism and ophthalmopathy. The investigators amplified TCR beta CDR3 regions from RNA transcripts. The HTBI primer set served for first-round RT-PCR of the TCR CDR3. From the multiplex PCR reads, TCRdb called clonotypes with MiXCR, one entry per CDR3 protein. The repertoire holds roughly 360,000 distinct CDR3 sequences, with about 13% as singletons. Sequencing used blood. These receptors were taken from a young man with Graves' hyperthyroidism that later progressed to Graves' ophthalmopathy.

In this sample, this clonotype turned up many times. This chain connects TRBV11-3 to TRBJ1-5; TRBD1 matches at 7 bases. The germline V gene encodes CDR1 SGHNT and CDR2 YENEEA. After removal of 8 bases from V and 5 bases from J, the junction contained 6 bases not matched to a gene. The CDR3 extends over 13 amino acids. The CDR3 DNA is TGTGCCAGCTCGACAGGGCCGTATCAGCCCCAGCATTTT. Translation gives CASSTGPYQPQHF.

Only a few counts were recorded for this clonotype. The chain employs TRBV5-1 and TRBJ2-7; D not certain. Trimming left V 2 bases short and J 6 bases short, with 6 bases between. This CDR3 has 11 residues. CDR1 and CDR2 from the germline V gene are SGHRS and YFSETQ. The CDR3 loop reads CASSFGAEQYF. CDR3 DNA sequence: TGCGCCAGCAGCTTCGGTGCCGAGCAGTACTTC.

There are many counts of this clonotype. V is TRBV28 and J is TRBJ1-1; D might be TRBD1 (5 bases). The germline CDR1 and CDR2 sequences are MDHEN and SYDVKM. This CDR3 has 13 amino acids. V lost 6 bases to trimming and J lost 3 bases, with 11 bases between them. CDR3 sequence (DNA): TGTGCCAGCAGCGGGGCGACGGACACTGAAGCTTTCTTT. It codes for CASSGATDTEAFF. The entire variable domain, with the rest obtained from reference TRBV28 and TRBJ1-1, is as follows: DVKVTQSSRYLVKRTGEKVFLECVQDMDHENMFWYRQDPGLGLRLIYFSYDVKMKEKGDIPEGYSVSREKKERFSLILESASTNQTSMYLCASSGATDTEAFFGQGTRLTVV.

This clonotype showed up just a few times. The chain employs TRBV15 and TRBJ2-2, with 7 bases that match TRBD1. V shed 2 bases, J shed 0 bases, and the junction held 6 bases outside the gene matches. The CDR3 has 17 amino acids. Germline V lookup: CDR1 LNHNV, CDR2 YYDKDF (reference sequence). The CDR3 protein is CATSRNPDRPNTGELFF. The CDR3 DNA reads TGTGCCACCAGCAGAAACCCGGACAGGCCGAACACCGGGGAGCTGTTTTTT.

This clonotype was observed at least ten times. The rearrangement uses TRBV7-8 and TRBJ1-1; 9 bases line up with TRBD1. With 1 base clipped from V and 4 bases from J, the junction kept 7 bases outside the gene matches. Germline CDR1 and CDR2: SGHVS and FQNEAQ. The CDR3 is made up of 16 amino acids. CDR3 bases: TGTGCCAGCAGCTTAGTTACAGGGGGCGCAGGCACTGAAGCTTTCTTT. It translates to CASSLVTGGAGTEAFF.

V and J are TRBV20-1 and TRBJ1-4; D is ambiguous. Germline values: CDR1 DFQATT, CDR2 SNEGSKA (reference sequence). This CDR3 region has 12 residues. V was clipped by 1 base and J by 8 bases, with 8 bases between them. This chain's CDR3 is CSARGGNEKLFF. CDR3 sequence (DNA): TGCAGTGCTAGAGGAGGGAACGAAAAACTGTTTTTT.

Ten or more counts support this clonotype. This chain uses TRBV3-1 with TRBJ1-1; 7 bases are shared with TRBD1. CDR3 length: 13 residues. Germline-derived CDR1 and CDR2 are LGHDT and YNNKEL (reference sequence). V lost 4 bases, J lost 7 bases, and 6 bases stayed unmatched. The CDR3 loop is CASSPQGNGEAFF. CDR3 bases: TGTGCCAGCAGCCCACAGGGGAACGGTGAAGCTTTCTTT.

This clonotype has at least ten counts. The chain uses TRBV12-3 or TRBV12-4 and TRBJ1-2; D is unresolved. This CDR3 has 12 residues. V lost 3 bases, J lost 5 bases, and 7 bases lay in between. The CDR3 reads CASSFDTYGYTF. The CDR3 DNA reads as TGTGCCAGCAGTTTCGACACTTATGGCTACACCTTC.

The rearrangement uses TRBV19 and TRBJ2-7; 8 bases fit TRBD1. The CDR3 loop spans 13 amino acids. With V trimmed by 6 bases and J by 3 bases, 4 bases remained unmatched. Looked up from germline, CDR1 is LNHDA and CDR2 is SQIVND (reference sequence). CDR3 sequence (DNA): TGTGCCAGTAGGCCTGACAGGGGCTACGAGCAGTACTTC. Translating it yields CASRPDRGYEQYF.

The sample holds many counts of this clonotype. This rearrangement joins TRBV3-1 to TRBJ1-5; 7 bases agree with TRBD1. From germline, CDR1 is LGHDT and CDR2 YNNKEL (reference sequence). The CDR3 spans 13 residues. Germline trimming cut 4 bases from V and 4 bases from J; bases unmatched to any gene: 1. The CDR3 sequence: CASSLQGNQPQHF. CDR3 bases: TGTGCCAGCAGCCTACAGGGGAATCAGCCCCAGCATTTT.

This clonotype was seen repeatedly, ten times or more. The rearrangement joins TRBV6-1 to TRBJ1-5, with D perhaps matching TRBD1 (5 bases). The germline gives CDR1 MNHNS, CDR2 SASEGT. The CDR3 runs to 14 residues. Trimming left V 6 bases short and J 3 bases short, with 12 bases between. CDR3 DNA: TGTGCCAGCAGCGTCGGACATTTCAATCAGCCCCAGCATTTT. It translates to CASSVGHFNQPQHF.

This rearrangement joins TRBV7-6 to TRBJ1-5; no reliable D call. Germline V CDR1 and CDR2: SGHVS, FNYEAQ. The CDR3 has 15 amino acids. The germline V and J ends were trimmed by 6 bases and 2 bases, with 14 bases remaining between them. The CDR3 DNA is TGTGCCAGCAGTCCTGGACCCGGGGGCAATCAGCCCCAGCATTTT. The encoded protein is CASSPGPGGNQPQHF.

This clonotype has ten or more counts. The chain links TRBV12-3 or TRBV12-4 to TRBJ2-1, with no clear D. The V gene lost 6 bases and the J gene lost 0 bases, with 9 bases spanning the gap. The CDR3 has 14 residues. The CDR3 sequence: CASSPYSSYNEQFF. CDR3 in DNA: TGTGCCAGCAGCCCGTATTCCTCCTACAATGAGCAGTTCTTC.

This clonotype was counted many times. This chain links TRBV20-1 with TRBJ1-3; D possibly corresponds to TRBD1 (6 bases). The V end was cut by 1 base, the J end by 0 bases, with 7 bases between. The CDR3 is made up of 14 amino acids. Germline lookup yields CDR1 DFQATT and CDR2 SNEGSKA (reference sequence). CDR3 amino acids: CSARVQGSGNTIYF. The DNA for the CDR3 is TGCAGTGCTAGAGTACAGGGCTCTGGAAACACCATATATTTT.

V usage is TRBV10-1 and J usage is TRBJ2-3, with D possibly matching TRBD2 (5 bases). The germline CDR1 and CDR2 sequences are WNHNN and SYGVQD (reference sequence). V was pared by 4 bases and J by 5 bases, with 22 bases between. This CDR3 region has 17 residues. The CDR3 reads CASSVNREIRAKDTQYF. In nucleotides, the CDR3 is TGCGCCAGCAGTGTGAATCGGGAAATCCGAGCCAAAGATACGCAGTATTTT.

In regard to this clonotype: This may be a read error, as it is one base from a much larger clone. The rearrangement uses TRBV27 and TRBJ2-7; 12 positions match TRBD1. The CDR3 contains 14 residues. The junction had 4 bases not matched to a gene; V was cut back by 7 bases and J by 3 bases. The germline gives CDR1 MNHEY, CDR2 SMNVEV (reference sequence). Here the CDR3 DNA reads TGTGCCAGCATGAGGGACAGGGGGCACTACGAGCAGTACTTC. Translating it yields CASMRDRGHYEQYF.

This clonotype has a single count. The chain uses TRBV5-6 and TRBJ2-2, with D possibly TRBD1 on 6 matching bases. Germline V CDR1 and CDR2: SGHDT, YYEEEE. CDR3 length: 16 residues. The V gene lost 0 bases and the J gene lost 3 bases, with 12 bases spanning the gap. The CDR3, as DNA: TGTGCCAGCAGCTTGGGTCCGGGACAATACACCGGGGAGCTGTTTTTT. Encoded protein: CASSLGPGQYTGELFF.